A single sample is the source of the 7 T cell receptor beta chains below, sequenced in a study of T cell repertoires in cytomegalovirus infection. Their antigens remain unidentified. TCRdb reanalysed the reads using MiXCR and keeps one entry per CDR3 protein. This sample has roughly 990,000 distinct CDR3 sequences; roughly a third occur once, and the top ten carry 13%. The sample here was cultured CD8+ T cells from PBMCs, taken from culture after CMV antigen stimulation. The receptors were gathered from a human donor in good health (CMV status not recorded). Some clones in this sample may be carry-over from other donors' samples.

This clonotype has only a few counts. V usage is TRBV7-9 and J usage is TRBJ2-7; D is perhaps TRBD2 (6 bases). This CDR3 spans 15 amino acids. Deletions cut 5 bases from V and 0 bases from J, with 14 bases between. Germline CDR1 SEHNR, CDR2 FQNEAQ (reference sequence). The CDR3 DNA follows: TGTGCCAGCAGCCCCCCGGCGGGGAACTCCTACGAGCAGTACGTC. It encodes CASSPPAGNSYEQYV.

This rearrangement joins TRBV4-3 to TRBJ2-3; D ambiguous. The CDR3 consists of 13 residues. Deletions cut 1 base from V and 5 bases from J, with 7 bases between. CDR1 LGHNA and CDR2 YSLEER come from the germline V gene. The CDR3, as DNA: TGCGCCAGCAGCCAAGCCCGGATAGATACGCAGTATTTT. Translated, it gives CASSQARIDTQYF.

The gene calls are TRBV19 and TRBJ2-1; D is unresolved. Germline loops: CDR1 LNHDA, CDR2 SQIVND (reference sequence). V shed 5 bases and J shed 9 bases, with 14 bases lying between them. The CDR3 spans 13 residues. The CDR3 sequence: CASSFQGYVEQFF. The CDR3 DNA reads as TGTGCCAGTAGTTTTCAAGGTTACGTTGAGCAGTTCTTC.

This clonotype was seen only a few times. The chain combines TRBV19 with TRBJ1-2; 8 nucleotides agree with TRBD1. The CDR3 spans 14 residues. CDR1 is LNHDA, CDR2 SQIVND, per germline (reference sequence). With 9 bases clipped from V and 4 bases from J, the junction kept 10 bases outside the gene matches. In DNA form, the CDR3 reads TGTGCCAGCACCCCTGGACAGGGCGGCTATGGCTACACCTTC. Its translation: CASTPGQGGYGYTF.

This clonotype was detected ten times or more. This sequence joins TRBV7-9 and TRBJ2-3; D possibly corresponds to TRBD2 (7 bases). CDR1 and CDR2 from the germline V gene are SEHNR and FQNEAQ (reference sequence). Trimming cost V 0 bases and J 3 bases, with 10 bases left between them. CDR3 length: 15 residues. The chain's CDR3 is CASSLAQGGTDTQYF. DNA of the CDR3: TGTGCCAGCAGCTTAGCACAGGGAGGGACAGATACGCAGTATTTT.

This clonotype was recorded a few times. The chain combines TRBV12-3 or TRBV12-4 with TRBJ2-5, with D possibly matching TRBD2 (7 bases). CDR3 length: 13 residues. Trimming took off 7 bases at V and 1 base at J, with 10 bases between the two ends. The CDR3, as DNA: TGTGCCAGCATGGGGGGGGCCCAAGAGACCCAGTACTTC. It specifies CASMGGAQETQYF.

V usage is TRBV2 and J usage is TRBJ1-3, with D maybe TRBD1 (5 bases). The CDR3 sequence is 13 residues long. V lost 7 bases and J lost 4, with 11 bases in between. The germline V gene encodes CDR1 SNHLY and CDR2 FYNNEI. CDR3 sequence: CASNGGTGNTIYF. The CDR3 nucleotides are TGTGCCAGCAACGGGGGAACCGGAAACACCATATATTTT.